The 27 T cell receptor beta chains reported below all come from one sample, sequenced in a study of T cell changes during pregnancy in multiple sclerosis. The method was immunoSEQ multiplex PCR; TCRdb's version includes in-frame clones alone and lacks a portion of them. The table includes 90,000 to 95,000 clones, more than 85% detected once. The specimen was peripheral blood, collected before pregnancy. The receptor set was obtained from a female donor with multiple sclerosis, enrolled in a pregnancy study.

The V call is TRBV5-1, the J call TRBJ2-1, with 8 bases that match TRBD1. The CDR3 loop spans 15 amino acids. Trimming took 3 bases from V and 7 from J; bases not matched to a gene: 9. Germline assignment: CDR1 SGHRS and CDR2 YFSETQ. The CDR3 loop is CASSSGQGNGNEQFF. The CDR3 DNA is TGCGCCAGCAGCTCCGGACAGGGAAACGGTAATGAGCAGTTCTTC.

The chain recombines TRBV7-2 with TRBJ1-2; D not resolved. Germline CDR1 SGHTA, CDR2 FQGNSA. This CDR3 spans 12 amino acids. V gave up 5 bases and J gave up 8 bases, with 12 bases separating them. The CDR3 reads CASSPVHRGYTF. As DNA, the CDR3 is TGTGCCAGCAGCCCCGTCCATCGGGGCTACACCTTC.

V usage is TRBV7-9 and J usage is TRBJ1-1; weak D call: TRBD1 (5 bases). This CDR3 spans 14 amino acids. CDR1 SEHNR and CDR2 FQNEAQ come from the germline V gene (reference sequence). Trimming took off 0 bases at V and 8 bases at J, with 13 bases between the two ends. CDR3 region: CASSLAAGGREAFF. The CDR3, as DNA: TGTGCCAGCAGCTTAGCGGCGGGGGGAAGGGAAGCTTTCTTT.

The rearrangement links TRBV7-3 to TRBJ2-2, with TRBD1 identical over 10 bases. V lost 4 bases and J lost 6; bases outside the gene matches: 5. Germline lookup yields CDR1 SGHTA and CDR2 FQGTGA. The CDR3 has 15 amino acids. CDR3 sequence reads: CASSSPGQGSGELFF. The CDR3 coding sequence is TGTGCCAGCAGCTCACCGGGACAGGGGTCCGGGGAGCTGTTTTTT.

The gene calls are TRBV5-1 and TRBJ1-2, with 7 positions matching TRBD1. CDR1 and CDR2 from the germline V gene are SGHRS and YFSETQ. Germline trimming cut 2 bases from V and 8 bases from J; bases unmatched to any gene: 9. CDR3 length: 14 residues. The CDR3 spells CASSLGQVFGGYTF. CDR3 DNA: TGCGCCAGCAGCTTAGGACAGGTCTTTGGGGGCTACACCTTC.

The rearrangement joins TRBV18 to TRBJ2-1, with D possibly TRBD1 on 5 matching bases. The CDR3 length is 15 residues. Germline V gene data show CDR1 as KGHSH and CDR2 as LQKENI. V gave up 3 bases and J gave up 7 bases, with 16 bases separating them. This chain's CDR3 is CASSPGLGLGNEQFF. DNA for the CDR3: TGTGCCAGCTCACCGGGGCTAGGCCTTGGGAATGAGCAGTTCTTC. Full variable domain (rest looked up from reference TRBV18 and TRBJ2-1): NAGVMQNPRHLVRRRGQEARLRCSPMKGHSHVYWYRQLPEEGLKFMVYLQKENIIDESGMPKERFSAEFPKEGPSILRIQQVVRGDSAAYFCASSPGLGLGNEQFFGPGTRLTVL.

J is TRBJ2-7 and V is TRBV27, with a tentative D call TRBD2 (7 bases). From germline, CDR1 is MNHEY and CDR2 SMNVEV (reference sequence). The CDR3 extends over 15 amino acids. The germline V and J ends were trimmed by 8 bases and 4 bases, with 21 bases remaining between them. CDR3: CASRLRGGSTYEQYF. The CDR3 nucleotides are TGTGCCAGCCGCCTGAGGGGGGGATCCACTTACGAGCAGTACTTC.

The J gene is TRBJ1-5, the V gene TRBV6-6; D gene unclear. Trimming pared 4 bases from V and 3 bases from J, leaving 7 bases between. This CDR3 is 13 amino acids long. The germline CDR1 and CDR2 sequences are MNHNY and SVGAGI (reference sequence). In nucleotides, the CDR3 is TGTGCCAGCAGTTTTTATATCAATCAGCCCCAGCATTTT. Protein: CASSFYINQPQHF.

The chain combines TRBV19 with TRBJ2-7; TRBD1 matches at 7 bases. Germline V gene sequence: CDR1 LNHDA, CDR2 SQIVND (reference sequence). The CDR3 has 14 amino acids. After removal of 6 bases from V and 2 bases from J, the junction contained 7 bases not matched to a gene. The CDR3 reads CASRGQASTYEQYF. The CDR3 nucleotides read TGTGCCAGTAGAGGACAGGCGAGTACCTACGAGCAGTACTTC.

Turning to this clone: One end of the junction varies from germline; a read error may be responsible. This chain links TRBV5-4 with TRBJ2-4, with 8 bases that match TRBD1. This CDR3 spans 15 amino acids. CDR1 is SGHNT, CDR2 YYREEE, per germline (reference sequence). The CDR3 DNA follows: TGTGCCAGCAGCCCCTTTGGGACAGGCAAACACATTCAGTACTTC. This codes for CASSPFGTGKHIQYF.

The chain is built from TRBV29-1 and TRBJ2-7; 8 nucleotides line up with TRBD1. J lost 3 bases, V lost 5 bases, and 9 bases had no gene match. The CDR3 is made up of 14 amino acids. Germline V gene data show CDR1 as SQVTM and CDR2 as ANQGSEA. CDR3 nucleotide sequence: TGCAGCGTTCTCCGGACAGGGCAAATCTACGAGCAGTACTTC. This translates into CSVLRTGQIYEQYF.

The V gene is TRBV7-2, the J gene TRBJ2-2; 7 nucleotides agree with TRBD2. Germline V gene lookup returns CDR1 SGHTA and CDR2 FQGNSA. With 5 bases clipped from V and 5 bases from J, the junction kept 2 bases outside the gene matches. There are 13 residues in the CDR3. DNA of the CDR3: TGTGCCAGCAGCCCGCGGGGGACCGGGGAGCTGTTTTTT. Translation gives CASSPRGTGELFF.

The chain combines TRBV10-3 with TRBJ1-2; 9 bases map to TRBD1. The trim removed 6 bases at V and 4 bases at J, leaving 9 bases unmatched. Per the germline V gene, CDR1 is ENHRY and CDR2 is SYGVKD. The CDR3 extends over 15 amino acids. The CDR3 nucleotides read TGTGCCATCAGCGAAGGACAGGGGCGCGGCTATGGCTACACCTTC. Its translation is CAISEGQGRGYGYTF.

The V call is TRBV19, the J call TRBJ2-6; D is uncertain. CDR3 size: 15 residues. The germline gives CDR1 LNHDA, CDR2 SQIVND (reference sequence). The germline V and J ends were trimmed by 3 bases and 0 bases, with 6 bases remaining between them. CDR3 loop: CASSMSHSGANVLTF. CDR3 DNA sequence: TGTGCCAGTAGTATGAGCCACTCTGGGGCCAACGTCCTGACTTTC.

This sequence joins TRBV5-1 and TRBJ2-7; 11 bases are shared with TRBD1. The CDR3 spans 16 residues. The germline V gene encodes CDR1 SGHRS and CDR2 YFSETQ. Germline trimming cut 2 bases from V and 6 bases from J; bases unmatched to any gene: 10. The CDR3 DNA is TGCGCCAGCAGCTTTACCTTGGACAGGGGGCGATCCGAGCAGTACTTC. Protein product: CASSFTLDRGRSEQYF. The full variable domain, with the rest looked up from reference TRBV5-1 and TRBJ2-7, is KAGVTQTPRYLIKTRGQQVTLSCSPISGHRSVSWYQQTPGQGLQFLFEYFSETQRNKGNFPGRFSGRQFSNSRSEMNVSTLELGDSALYLCASSFTLDRGRSEQYFGPGTRLTVT.

The chain joins TRBV14 to TRBJ2-2, with 7 bases aligning to TRBD1. The CDR3 is 14 amino acids. V lost 6 bases, J lost 1 base, and 2 bases stayed unmatched. Germline V gives CDR1 SGHDN, CDR2 FVKESK. CDR3 region: CASRQGMNTGELFF. CDR3 sequence (DNA): TGTGCCAGCAGACAGGGGATGAACACCGGGGAGCTGTTTTTT.

This chain connects TRBV7-9 to TRBJ2-1; a possible D gene is TRBD2 (5 bases). The CDR3 length is 15 residues. Deletions cut 3 bases from V and 2 bases from J, with 11 bases between. In germline, CDR1 is SEHNR, CDR2 FQNEAQ (reference sequence). This CDR3 reads CASSFLSGTYNEQFF. CDR3 in DNA: TGTGCCAGCAGCTTTTTGTCCGGGACCTACAATGAGCAGTTCTTC.

The chain uses TRBV5-4 and TRBJ2-1; 8 bases agree with TRBD2. Unmatched junction bases numbered 6, after V lost 0 bases and J lost 4 bases. Germline V lookup: CDR1 SGHNT, CDR2 YYREEE (reference sequence). There are 16 residues in the CDR3. DNA for the CDR3: TGTGCCAGCAGCTTGGCGGGAGGGCCAACTTACAATGAGCAGTTCTTC. Its translation is CASSLAGGPTYNEQFF.

The chain employs TRBV27 and TRBJ2-7, with 9 bases lining up with TRBD2. J lost 6 bases, V lost 0 bases, and 12 bases had no gene match. The CDR3 extends over 17 amino acids. Per germline, CDR1 MNHEY and CDR2 SMNVEV (reference sequence). The CDR3 nucleotides read TGTGCCAGCAGTTTATCGGCCGGGACTAGCACTGTACGCGAGCAGTACTTC. Translation gives CASSLSAGTSTVREQYF.

This clone counts as medium-sized. The chain employs TRBV19 and TRBJ1-1; D is unresolved. The CDR3 length is 13 residues. Germline loops: CDR1 LNHDA, CDR2 SQIVND (reference sequence). The V and J ends lost 4 bases and 1 base respectively, with 7 bases between them. CDR3 in amino acids: CASSRAGNTEAFF. CDR3 sequence (DNA): TGTGCCAGTAGTAGGGCGGGGAACACTGAAGCTTTCTTT. Full variable domain (missing parts from reference TRBV19 and TRBJ1-1): DGGITQSPKYLFRKEGQNVTLSCEQNLNHDAMYWYRQDPGQGLRLIYYSQIVNDFQKGDIAEGYSVSREKKESFPLTVTSAQKNPTAFYLCASSRAGNTEAFFGQGTRLTVV.

This sequence joins TRBV10-3 and TRBJ1-4; D not certain. With 2 bases removed from V and 8 bases from J, the gap between germline ends came to 9 bases. CDR1 and CDR2 (germline): ENHRY, SYGVKD. This CDR3 has 13 residues. As DNA, the CDR3 is TGTGCCATCAGTGAGCAGGCCAGGGAAAAACTGTTTTTT. Translation gives CAISEQAREKLFF.

This clone is labeled medium-sized. The V and J genes are TRBV9 and TRBJ2-1; possibly TRBD1 for D (5 bases). Germline loops: CDR1 SGDLS, CDR2 YYNGEE. V lost 0 bases and J 9 bases, leaving 13 bases between the germline ends. This CDR3 spans 14 amino acids. The CDR3 DNA reads as TGTGCCAGCAGCGTAGCTTACCAGGGCGGTGAGCAGTTCTTC. Translated, it gives CASSVAYQGGEQFF. Drawing the rest from reference TRBV9 and TRBJ2-1, the complete variable domain is DSGVTQTPKHLITATGQRVTLRCSPRSGDLSVYWYQQSLDQGLQFLIQYYNGEERAKGNILERFSAQQFPDLHSELNLSSLELGDSALYFCASSVAYQGGEQFFGPGTRLTVL.

This clone turned up a few times. This chain uses TRBV29-1 with TRBJ1-2, with 8 bases matching TRBD1. Trimming took 1 base from V and 4 from J; bases not matched to a gene: 2. Germline-derived CDR1 and CDR2 are SQVTM and ANQGSEA. This CDR3 spans 13 amino acids. CDR3 DNA: TGCAGCGTTGAAGGACAGGGGCTCTATGGCTACACCTTC. This gives the protein CSVEGQGLYGYTF.

This chain joins TRBV7-8 and TRBJ1-5, with a weak D call TRBD1 (5 bases). This CDR3 has 14 residues. Germline lookup yields CDR1 SGHVS and CDR2 FQNEAQ. V shed 1 base and J shed 2 bases, with 6 bases lying between them. In DNA, the CDR3 is TGTGCCAGCAGCTTAGTAGGGGGCAATCAGCCCCAGCATTTT. It is translated as CASSLVGGNQPQHF.

V is TRBV19 and J is TRBJ1-5, with 7 bases that match TRBD1. V trimming: 10 bases; J trimming: 1 base; junction bases outside the gene matches: 10. From germline, CDR1 is LNHDA and CDR2 SQIVND (reference sequence). The CDR3 runs to 15 residues. The CDR3 DNA sequence: TGTGCCACTCGACAGGGCAAAAGGAGCAATCAGCCCCAGCATTTT. Protein product: CATRQGKRSNQPQHF.

This sequence joins TRBV2 and TRBJ2-1, with D possibly TRBD1 on 5 matching bases. V lost 3 bases to trimming and J lost 9 bases, with 9 bases between them. The germline V gene encodes CDR1 SNHLY and CDR2 FYNNEI. The CDR3 is made up of 12 amino acids. CDR3 nucleotides: TGTGCCAGCAGTGAGCGGACACCTGAGCAGTTCTTC. Translating it yields CASSERTPEQFF.

The genes are TRBV7-3 and TRBJ2-7; possibly TRBD1 for D (6 bases). Germline-derived CDR1 and CDR2 are SGHTA and FQGTGA. The CDR3 sequence is 15 residues long. The V and J ends lost 0 bases and 5 bases respectively, with 14 bases between them. CDR3: CASSLTATGIHEQYF. The CDR3 bases are TGTGCCAGCAGCTTAACGGCTACAGGGATACACGAGCAGTACTTC.